This TCR beta chain derives from a study of a mutant IDH1 vaccine in newly diagnosed glioma. Study details: Males made up around 62% and females roughly 40% of treated patients, whose mean age was approximately 43 years.

As concerns this clone: The target antigen is unknown.

Germline CDR1 reads LNHNV; CDR2 reads YYDKDF (reference sequence). The CDR3 is 15 residues long. J was trimmed by 7 bases and V by 3 bases; bases with no gene match: 2. General observations from the study: Researchers report vaccine-induced immune responses in roughly 94% of patients.

Sequenced by immunoSEQ multiplex PCR; TCRdb stores in-frame clones only, minus some. The sample shows 60,000 to 75,000 clones, around 90% of them seen only once. The time point here: week 35, safety follow-up. Every single dose of the vaccine, 300 ug of mutant IDH1 20-mer peptide, came with topical imiquimod. Tumors from donors were new WHO grade 3 or 4 IDH1-mutant astrocytomas with ATRX loss. Specimen: PBMCs, collected from a glioma patient whose treatment included an IDH1 peptide vaccine. The V gene is TRBV15, the J gene TRBJ1-6; 11 positions match TRBD1. This clonotype originated in a man aged 30 to 45 with glioma. As DNA, the CDR3 is TGTGCCACCAGCAGCTGGACAGGGGGCAATTCACCCCTCCACTTT. It translates to CATSSWTGGNSPLHF.